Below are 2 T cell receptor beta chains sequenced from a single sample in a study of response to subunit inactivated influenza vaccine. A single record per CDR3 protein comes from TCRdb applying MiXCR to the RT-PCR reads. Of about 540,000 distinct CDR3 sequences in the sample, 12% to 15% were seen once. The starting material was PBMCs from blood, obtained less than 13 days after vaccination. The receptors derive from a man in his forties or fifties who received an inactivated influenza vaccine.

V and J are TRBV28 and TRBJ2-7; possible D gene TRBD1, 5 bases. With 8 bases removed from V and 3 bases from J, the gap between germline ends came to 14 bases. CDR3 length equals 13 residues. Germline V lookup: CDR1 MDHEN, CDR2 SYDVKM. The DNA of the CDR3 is TGTGCCAGCGGGCGACAGACCGTCTACGAGCAGTACTTC. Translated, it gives CASGRQTVYEQYF.

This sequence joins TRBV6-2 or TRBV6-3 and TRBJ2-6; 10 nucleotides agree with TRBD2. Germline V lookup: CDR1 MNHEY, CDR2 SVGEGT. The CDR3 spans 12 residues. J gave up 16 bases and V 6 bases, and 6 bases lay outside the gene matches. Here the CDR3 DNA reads TGTGCCAGCAGCCAGACTAGCGGGTGGCTGACTTTC. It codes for CASSQTSGWLTF.